This TCR beta chain was found in a study of regulatory T cells in long-lasting Graves disease. Relying on iRepertoire HTBI primers and Arm-PCR of CDR3 regions, the team built TCR beta libraries. One entry per CDR3 protein results from TCRdb running MiXCR on the multiplex PCR reads. The sample holds about half a million distinct CDR3 sequences, 12% seen once. Documented time point: newly diagnosed GD, antithyroid drugs for less than 3 months. TCR sequences were obtained from RNA taken from PBMCs. Patients hailed from an endocrinology department in Xi'an, China. The CDR3 contains 16 residues. Germline V lookup: CDR1 MNHEY, CDR2 SMNVEV (reference sequence). Trimming removed 5 bases from V and 9 bases from J, with 20 bases in between. This clonotype was observed many times. These same records also appear under a second study, on T cells in Graves' hyperthyroidism and ophthalmopathy.

This chain joins TRBV27 and TRBJ1-6; weak D call: TRBD1 (5 bases). The origin of this receptor is a woman in her thirties with Graves disease. Sequenced material: peripheral blood mononuclear cells (PBMCs), taken at new diagnosis, from a patient treated with antithyroid drugs. The DNA for the CDR3 is TGTGCCAGCAGTCCTCAAGGAGGGACGGCATCTTCACCCCTCCACTTT. It is translated as CASSPQGGTASSPLHF.